The 28 T cell receptor beta chains in this list originate from one sample, sequenced in a study of spatial heterogeneity in lung cancer. Study outcomes and limitations: How many expanded intratumoral alpha and beta TCRs were present tracked the tumor mutation count, which was a count of nonsynonymous mutations.

Antigens of these TCRs are unknown. The time point: sample taken at primary tumor resection. From the 5' RACE reads, TCRdb called clonotypes with MiXCR, one entry per CDR3 protein. Seen here are 7,800 or so distinct CDR3 sequences, approximately 8.9% observed once, and the top ten hold around 4.4%. Source: lung tumor tissue, taken at surgery. These receptors all come from a male donor with early-stage non-small cell lung cancer.

This clonotype is medium-sized. This beta chain is a stray sequence in a library constructed for alpha chains; its clone size is not meaningful. The chain employs TRBV10-3 and TRBJ2-1; TRBD2 might be the D (5 bases). V was cut by 2 bases and J by 4 bases, with 12 bases left in between. The CDR3 runs to 15 residues. In germline, CDR1 is ENHRY, CDR2 SYGVKD. CDR3 residues: CAISEPTGTYNEQFF. The CDR3 DNA reads as TGTGCCATCAGTGAGCCCACGGGAACATACAATGAGCAGTTCTTC.

By proportion, this clonotype is medium-sized (0.01 to 0.1%). This beta chain is a stray sequence in a library constructed for alpha chains; its clone size is not meaningful. This chain links TRBV4-3 with TRBJ2-7, with TRBD2 matching 12 bases. Germline assignment: CDR1 LGHNA and CDR2 YSLEER. V trimming: 4 bases; J trimming: 0 bases; junction bases outside the gene matches: 10. This CDR3 region has 18 residues. The CDR3 DNA follows: TGCGCCAGCAGCCGAAGGCTAGCGGGAGGGGGCAGCTCCTACGAGCAGTACTTC. Translating it yields CASSRRLAGGGSSYEQYF.

The table lists this clonotype with many counts. Being off target in a library aimed at alpha chains, this beta chain has a size of little meaning. The genes are TRBV5-1 and TRBJ2-5, with 7 nucleotides matching TRBD2. The CDR3 has 14 amino acids. J lost 1 base, V lost 1 base, and 1 base had no gene match. The germline V gene has CDR1 SGHRS and CDR2 YFSETQ. The CDR3 DNA reads TGCGCCAGCAGCTTGTCTAGCGGCCAAGAGACCCAGTACTTC. It specifies CASSLSSGQETQYF.

This clonotype is labeled as medium-sized. Since it is a stray read in a library aimed at alpha chains, this beta chain has a size that is not meaningful. The genes are TRBV5-4 and TRBJ2-5, with 11 bases matching TRBD2. The V and J ends lost 0 bases and 4 bases, in that order; junction bases with no gene match: 8. This CDR3 has 17 amino acids. CDR1 and CDR2 (germline): SGHNT, YYREEE (reference sequence). CDR3 bases: TGTGCCAGCAGCTTGGACCCAACTAGCGGGAGAGGAGAGACCCAGTACTTC. Its protein product is CASSLDPTSGRGETQYF.

By sample share, this clonotype is medium-sized. A library made for alpha chains picked up this beta chain off target, so its size means little. The chain couples TRBV20-1 to TRBJ1-6, with TRBD1 as a possible D gene (5 bases). The CDR3 length is 13 residues. From germline, CDR1 is DFQATT and CDR2 SNEGSKA (reference sequence). Trimming cost V 3 bases and J 8 bases, with 11 bases left between them. This CDR3 reads CSARGQRDSPLHF. The CDR3 DNA is TGCAGTGCTAGGGGGCAGAGAGATTCACCCCTCCACTTT.

By share, this clonotype counts as medium-sized (0.01 to 0.1%). This beta chain represents an off-target read in a library built for alpha chains; its size is of limited meaning. This sequence joins TRBV11-1 and TRBJ2-1; 12 bases map to TRBD2. The CDR3 extends over 16 amino acids. V was clipped by 0 bases and J by 8 bases; unmatched bases: 5. CDR1 SGHAT and CDR2 FQDESV come from the germline V gene (reference sequence). CDR3 DNA: TGTGCCAGCAGCTTAGCTAGGACTAGCGGGAACTATGAGCAGTTCTTC. This sequence encodes CASSLARTSGNYEQFF. Complete variable domain (other parts from reference TRBV11-1 and TRBJ2-1): EAEVAQSPRYKITEKSQAVAFWCDPISGHATLYWYRQILGQGPELLVQFQDESVVDDSQLPKDRFSAERLKGVDSTLKIQPAELGDSAMYLCASSLARTSGNYEQFFGPGTRLTVL.

This clonotype is labeled as medium-sized. Found in a library prepared for alpha chains, this beta chain is an off-target read, and its abundance has little meaning. CDR3 loop: CASSPSSGSRPVGELFF. Written as DNA, the CDR3 is TGTGCCAGCAGTCCATCTAGCGGGAGTCGACCGGTCGGGGAGCTGTTTTTT. The chain employs TRBV12-3 or TRBV12-4 and TRBJ2-2; 10 bases are shared with TRBD2. V dropped 5 bases and J dropped 7; count of bases not matched to a gene: 13. The CDR3 length is 17 residues.

This clonotype is categorized as medium-sized. In a library made to pick up alpha chains, this beta chain is a stray read with a size that means little. This chain uses TRBV5-5 with TRBJ2-7; D remains ambiguous. Trimming left V 4 bases short and J 3 bases short, with 17 bases between. In germline, CDR1 is SGHKS, CDR2 YYEKEE (reference sequence). The CDR3 has 15 residues. The CDR3 here is CASSNGPSDLYEQYF. The CDR3 nucleotides read TGTGCCAGCAGCAACGGACCGTCGGACCTCTACGAGCAGTACTTC.

This clonotype rates as medium-sized. In a library made to pick up alpha chains, this beta chain is a stray read with a size that means little. The CDR3 bases are TGTGCCAGCGAAGGGTCGGGACTAGCGGGAGGGACGGACACCGGGGAGCTGTTTTTT. Amino acids: CASEGSGLAGGTDTGELFF. The chain is built from TRBV2 and TRBJ2-2; TRBD2 agrees at 16 bases. The germline V gene has CDR1 SNHLY and CDR2 FYNNEI. The J segment lost 3 bases and the V segment lost 8 bases, leaving 12 bases of the junction unmatched. The CDR3 is 19 residues long.

By proportion, this clonotype is medium-sized (0.01 to 0.1%). Little can be read into the size of this beta chain, an off-target read in a library designed for alpha chains. This sequence joins TRBV6-5 and TRBJ1-1, with no clear D. V lost 2 bases, J lost 1 base, and 8 bases lay in between. CDR3 length: 14 amino acids. The germline CDR1 and CDR2 sequences are MNHEY and SVGAGI. The chain's CDR3 is CASSYAGENTEAFF. The CDR3, as DNA: TGTGCCAGCAGTTACGCGGGAGAGAACACTGAAGCTTTCTTT.

Within the sample, this clonotype is medium-sized. Being off target in a library aimed at alpha chains, this beta chain has a size of little meaning. The chain recombines TRBV29-1 with TRBJ1-1; D perhaps matches TRBD1 (5 bases). This CDR3 has 13 amino acids. The germline CDR1 and CDR2 sequences are SQVTM and ANQGSEA. V lost 4 bases to trimming and J lost 0 bases, with 9 bases between them. The CDR3: CSVGQQMNTEAFF. The CDR3, as DNA: TGCAGCGTTGGACAGCAGATGAACACTGAAGCTTTCTTT.

By its share, this clonotype is medium-sized. Since it is a stray read in a library aimed at alpha chains, this beta chain has a size that is not meaningful. The rearrangement joins TRBV28 to TRBJ2-6; D gene uncertain. Trimming shortened V by 2 bases and J by 0 bases, and 8 bases separated the two germline ends. The CDR3 consists of 16 residues. Germline CDR1 is MDHEN and CDR2 is SYDVKM. CDR3: CASSLISASGANVLTF. CDR3 sequence (DNA): TGTGCCAGCAGTTTAATTTCGGCCTCTGGGGCCAACGTCCTGACTTTC.

This clonotype is termed medium-sized (0.01 to 0.1%). In a library made to pick up alpha chains, this beta chain is a stray read with a size that means little. This sequence joins TRBV6-1 and TRBJ2-7; D is perhaps TRBD1 (6 bases). The CDR3 covers 14 residues. Germline V gives CDR1 MNHNS, CDR2 SASEGT. Trimming shortened V by 3 bases and J by 3 bases, and 12 bases separated the two germline ends. CDR3 amino acids: CASSDEVRGYEQYF. The CDR3 DNA is TGTGCCAGCAGTGATGAGGTCAGGGGCTACGAGCAGTACTTC.

This clonotype was seen many times. Within a library made for alpha chains, this beta chain is off target, and its count is uninformative. This chain links TRBV28 with TRBJ1-1; D is ambiguous. Germline lookup yields CDR1 MDHEN and CDR2 SYDVKM. V gave up 5 bases and J gave up 11 bases, with 18 bases separating them. The CDR3 length is 13 residues. CDR3: CASSIVGRSEAFF. The DNA for the CDR3 is TGTGCCAGCAGTATTGTCGGACGGTCAGAGGCTTTCTTT.

In this sample, this clonotype is medium-sized. This beta chain is off target for a library built for alpha chains, so its abundance means little. This chain connects TRBV11-2 to TRBJ2-3; D gene ambiguous. V lost 1 base and J lost 2, with 7 bases in between. The CDR3 runs to 14 residues. Looked up from germline, CDR1 is SGHAT and CDR2 is FQNNGV. Here the CDR3 DNA reads TGTGCCAGCAGCTTAGGCCAGAACACAGATACGCAGTATTTT. Protein sequence: CASSLGQNTDTQYF.

This clonotype rates as medium-sized. A library made for alpha chains picked up this beta chain off target, so its size means little. CDR3 sequence: CASSLGNLPPPKQNEQFF. CDR3 nucleotide sequence: TGCGCCAGCAGCTTGGGAAACCTACCTCCCCCCAAGCAAAATGAGCAGTTCTTC. The chain has TRBV5-1 and TRBJ2-1; D is unresolved. The CDR3 length is 18 residues. Trimming shortened V by 0 bases and J by 7 bases, and 23 bases separated the two germline ends. Germline CDR1 is SGHRS and CDR2 is YFSETQ.

This clonotype was detected many times. This beta chain is off target for a library built for alpha chains, so its abundance means little. V and J are TRBV20-1 and TRBJ2-3; tentatively, D is TRBD2 (5 bases). Germline assignment: CDR1 DFQATT and CDR2 SNEGSKA (reference sequence). This CDR3 spans 16 amino acids. CDR3 amino acids: CGVEFGRTDSADTQYF. The CDR3 coding sequence is TGCGGAGTAGAGTTCGGTCGGACGGATAGCGCAGATACGCAGTATTTT.

This clonotype is categorized as medium-sized. With the library built for alpha chains, this beta chain is off target and its frequency is not meaningful. The rearrangement links TRBV6-2 or TRBV6-3 to TRBJ2-7, with D possibly being TRBD2 (6 bases). The CDR3 runs to 15 residues. Germline V gene lookup returns CDR1 MNHEY and CDR2 SVGEGT. Trimming pared 4 bases from V and 2 bases from J, leaving 15 bases between. CDR3 residues: CASSLPSGGTYEQYF. Here the CDR3 DNA reads TGTGCCAGCAGTTTACCCTCTGGCGGGACCTACGAGCAGTACTTC.

This clonotype is labeled medium-sized (0.01 to 0.1%). For a library built for alpha chains, this beta chain is a stray read; little rests on its size. This chain connects TRBV3-1 to TRBJ2-1; 7 bases line up with TRBD2. With 0 bases clipped from V and 0 bases from J, the junction kept 5 bases outside the gene matches. Germline values: CDR1 LGHDT, CDR2 YNNKEL (reference sequence). This CDR3 has 17 amino acids. CDR3 in amino acids: CASSQEGLVPSYNEQFF. The CDR3 DNA reads TGTGCCAGCAGCCAAGAAGGACTAGTCCCCTCCTACAATGAGCAGTTCTTC.

By share, this clonotype counts as medium-sized. For a library built for alpha chains, this beta chain is a stray read; little rests on its size. V gene TRBV27 combines with J gene TRBJ1-4, with TRBD1 matching 7 bases. The germline gives CDR1 MNHEY, CDR2 SMNVEV (reference sequence). V was pared by 10 bases and J by 8 bases, with 10 bases of the junction left unmatched. The CDR3 runs to 13 residues. This CDR3 is CAISRRGGEKLFF. For the CDR3, the DNA is TGTGCCATAAGCCGCAGGGGGGGAGAAAAACTGTTTTTT.

This clonotype was detected many times. This beta chain is off target for a library built for alpha chains, so its abundance means little. The chain combines TRBV7-4 with TRBJ1-2; perhaps TRBD1 as D (6 bases). The V gene's germline CDR1 is SGHVT and CDR2 SQSDAQ. The CDR3 length is 14 residues. V lost 11 bases, J lost 4 bases, and 20 bases lay in between. CDR3 bases: TGTGCCCTTAATCGGGACATCGCCGGCTATGGCTACACCTTC. It codes for CALNRDIAGYGYTF.

This clonotype was picked up many times. The library was designed around alpha chains, so this beta chain is a stray read whose abundance carries little weight. The genes are TRBV3-1 and TRBJ2-1; 11 nucleotides line up with TRBD2. Germline V gene data show CDR1 as LGHDT and CDR2 as YNNKEL (reference sequence). V trimming: 6 bases; J trimming: 0 bases; junction bases outside the gene matches: 4. The CDR3 extends over 16 amino acids. CDR3 in DNA: TGTGCCAGCAGACCGACTAGCGGGGCCTCCTACAATGAGCAGTTCTTC. This encodes CASRPTSGASYNEQFF.

By share of the sample, this clonotype is medium-sized. This beta chain came through as a stray read in a library set up for alpha chains, and its size says little. This chain connects TRBV7-9 to TRBJ2-2; D perhaps matches TRBD2 (5 bases). Trimming removed 4 bases from V and 1 base from J, with 19 bases in between. From germline, CDR1 is SEHNR and CDR2 FQNEAQ (reference sequence). This CDR3 region has 18 residues. CDR3 in DNA: TGTGCCAGCAGCTCGAGGGCCGTGGGGTCCTTGAACACCGGGGAGCTGTTTTTT. Translated, it gives CASSSRAVGSLNTGELFF.

This clonotype is classed as medium-sized. Being off target in a library aimed at alpha chains, this beta chain has a size of little meaning. The chain employs TRBV19 and TRBJ2-2; the D is unclear. Germline V CDR1 and CDR2: LNHDA, SQIVND (reference sequence). The CDR3 extends over 13 amino acids. V gave up 5 bases and J gave up 6 bases, with 10 bases separating them. The CDR3 DNA follows: TGTGCCAGTAGTTCCCTCGGCGCCGGGGAGCTGTTTTTT. It translates to CASSSLGAGELFF.

This clonotype was counted at least ten times. Little can be read into the size of this beta chain, an off-target read in a library designed for alpha chains. This chain links TRBV14 with TRBJ2-7, with 9 positions matching TRBD2. The length of the CDR3 is 20 residues. The germline V gene has CDR1 SGHDN and CDR2 FVKESK. With V trimmed by 0 bases and J by 0 bases, 15 bases remained unmatched. The CDR3, as DNA: TGTGCCAGCAGCCAAGATCCCTCGACTAGCGGCTACCCTAGCTCCTACGAGCAGTACTTC. This translates into CASSQDPSTSGYPSSYEQYF.

By sample share, this clonotype is medium-sized. This beta chain is an unintended read in a library built for alpha chains; its size means little. The V gene is TRBV19, the J gene TRBJ1-5, with D perhaps matching TRBD1 (5 bases). This CDR3 contains 13 residues. V gave up 7 bases and J gave up 4 bases, with 11 bases separating them. In germline, CDR1 is LNHDA, CDR2 SQIVND (reference sequence). CDR3 sequence reads: CASKTGDNQPQHF. The CDR3 nucleotides read TGTGCCAGTAAAACAGGAGATAATCAGCCCCAGCATTTT.

This clonotype was counted a few times. The library was prepared for alpha chains; this beta chain is a stray read, so its frequency means little. The rearrangement links TRBV29-1 to TRBJ1-5; a weak D match, TRBD1 (5 bases). The V gene lost 6 bases and the J gene lost 0 bases, with 18 bases spanning the gap. This CDR3 is built from 16 residues. Germline values: CDR1 SQVTM, CDR2 ANQGSEA. CDR3 bases: TGCAGCGTCGCGTCCGGGGCCAGCGATAGCAATCAGCCCCAGCATTTT. Its protein product is CSVASGASDSNQPQHF.

This clonotype is termed medium-sized. Being off target in a library aimed at alpha chains, this beta chain has a size of little meaning. The V and J genes are TRBV18 and TRBJ2-1; possible D gene TRBD2, 6 bases. Germline V lookup: CDR1 KGHSH, CDR2 LQKENI. Between the trimmed V and J ends, which lost 5 bases and 6 bases, there was a span of 8 bases. The CDR3 has 12 amino acids. The CDR3 nucleotides are TGTGCCAGCTCAAGGCGGGGCAATGAGCAGTTCTTC. Its translation is CASSRRGNEQFF.